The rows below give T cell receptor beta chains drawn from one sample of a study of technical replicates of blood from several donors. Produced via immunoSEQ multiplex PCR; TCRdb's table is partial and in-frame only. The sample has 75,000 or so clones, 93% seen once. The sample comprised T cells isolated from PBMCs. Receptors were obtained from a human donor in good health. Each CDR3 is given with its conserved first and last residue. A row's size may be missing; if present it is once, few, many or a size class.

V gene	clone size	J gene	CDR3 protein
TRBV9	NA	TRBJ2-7	CASSPGTSGSDEQYF
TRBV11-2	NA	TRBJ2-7	CASSPTDSPYEQYF
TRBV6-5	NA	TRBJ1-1	CASSYSNSRADTEAFF
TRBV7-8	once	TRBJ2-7	CASSFAGGPGEQYF
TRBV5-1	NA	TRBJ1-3	CASSPRVAGNTIYF
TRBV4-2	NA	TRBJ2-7	CASSPDRGYEQYF
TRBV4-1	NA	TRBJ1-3	CASSQAAQGRNTIYF
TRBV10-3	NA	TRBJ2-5	CAISESGGLAEQETQYF
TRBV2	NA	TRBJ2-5	CASSWDRAETQYF
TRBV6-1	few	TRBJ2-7	CASRWTGKNEQYF
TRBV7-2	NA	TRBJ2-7	CASSLGGVREQYF
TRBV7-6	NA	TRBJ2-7	CASSSPVLYEQYF
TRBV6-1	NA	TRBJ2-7	CASRGRYNEQYF
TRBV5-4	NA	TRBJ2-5	CASSSRLAGETQYF
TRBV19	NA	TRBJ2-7	CASSMSPRDNEQYF
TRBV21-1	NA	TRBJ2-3	CASIVVGRDTDTQYF
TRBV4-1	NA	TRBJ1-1	CASSQAGETEAFF
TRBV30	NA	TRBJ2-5	CARSYGTSVVGTQYF
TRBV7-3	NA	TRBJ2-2	CASSPLTANTGELFF
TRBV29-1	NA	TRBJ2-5	CSAQQETQYF
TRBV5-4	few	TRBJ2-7	CASSPGSGAYEQYF
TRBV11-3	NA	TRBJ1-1	CASSLDDRGDTEAFF
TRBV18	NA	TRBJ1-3	CASSGDSGNTIYF
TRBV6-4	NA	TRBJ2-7	CASSDSAGPYEQYF
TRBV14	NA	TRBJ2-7	CASSSYRDEQYF
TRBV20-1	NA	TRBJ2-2	CSAWSTGELFF
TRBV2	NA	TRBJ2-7	CASRASGEKYF
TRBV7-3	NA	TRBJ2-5	CASSLGQLETQYF
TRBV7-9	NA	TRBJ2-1	CASSLAWREDNEQFF
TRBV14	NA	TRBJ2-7	CASSQGQGSNEQYF
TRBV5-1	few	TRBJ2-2	CASSGTVNTGELFF
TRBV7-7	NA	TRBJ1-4	CASKGTENEKLFF
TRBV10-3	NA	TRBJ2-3	CAITGVTGTVSTDTQYF
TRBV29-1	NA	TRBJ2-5	CSVEVVRELETQYF
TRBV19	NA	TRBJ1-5	CASRTGTGGGQPQHF
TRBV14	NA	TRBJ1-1	CASSQGTGRNTEAFF
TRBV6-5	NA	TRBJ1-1	CASSYTPGRTEAFF
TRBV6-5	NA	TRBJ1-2	CASSQGAVTNYGYTF
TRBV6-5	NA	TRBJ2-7	CATRNAAGGVYEQYF
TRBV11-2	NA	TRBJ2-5	CASSLGPYRGPGETQYF
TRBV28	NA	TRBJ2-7	CASSLRGPYEQYF
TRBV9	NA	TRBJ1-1	CASSVERGEAFF
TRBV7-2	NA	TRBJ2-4	CASSLIRENIQYF
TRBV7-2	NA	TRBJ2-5	CASSLGVGSQETQYF
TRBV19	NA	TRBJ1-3	CASSMGAFENTIYF
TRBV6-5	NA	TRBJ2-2	CASSQNTGELFF
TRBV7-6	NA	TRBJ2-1	CASSYGAGDLNEQFF
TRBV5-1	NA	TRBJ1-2	CASSLEKFTGSHGYTF